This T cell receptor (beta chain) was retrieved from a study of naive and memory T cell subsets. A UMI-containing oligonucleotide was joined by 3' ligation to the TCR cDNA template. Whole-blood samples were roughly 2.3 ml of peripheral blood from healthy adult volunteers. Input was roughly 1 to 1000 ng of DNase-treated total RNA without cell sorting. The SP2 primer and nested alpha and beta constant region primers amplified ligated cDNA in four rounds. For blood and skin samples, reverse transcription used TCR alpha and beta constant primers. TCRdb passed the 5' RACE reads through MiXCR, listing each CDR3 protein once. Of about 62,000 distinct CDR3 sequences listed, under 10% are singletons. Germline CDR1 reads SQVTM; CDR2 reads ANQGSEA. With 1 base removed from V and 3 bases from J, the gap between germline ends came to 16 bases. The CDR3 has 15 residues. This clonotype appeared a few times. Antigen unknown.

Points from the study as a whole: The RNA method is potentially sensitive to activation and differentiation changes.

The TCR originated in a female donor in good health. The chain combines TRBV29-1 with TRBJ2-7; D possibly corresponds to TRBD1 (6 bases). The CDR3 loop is CSVEGRMGAYYEQYF. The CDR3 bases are TGCAGCGTTGAAGGGAGGATGGGGGCGTACTACGAGCAGTACTTC.